Below, 8 T cell receptor beta chains from the same sample are listed, as sequenced in a study of cytomegalovirus exposure and HLA in healthy donors. PCR used 60 Vbeta primers and 13 Jbeta primers. Measured with immunoSEQ multiplex PCR; TCRdb has only the in-frame clones, and not every one. The sample lists about 150,000 clones, roughly 73% occurring once. The sequenced sample consisted of PBMCs. The receptors here all came from a woman between 18 and 30 years old in good health and CMV-seronegative.

The rearrangement joins TRBV28 to TRBJ1-2, with D tentatively TRBD1 (5 bases). The CDR3 runs to 13 residues. The V gene's germline CDR1 is MDHEN and CDR2 SYDVKM. V was cut by 6 bases and J by 4 bases, with 12 bases left in between. The CDR3 spells CASSLDNFYGYTF. The CDR3 nucleotides read TGTGCCAGCAGCTTGGACAACTTCTATGGCTACACCTTC.

The chain links TRBV28 to TRBJ1-2; the D is unclear. This CDR3 spans 14 amino acids. V was shortened by 3 bases and J by 2 bases, with 10 bases between the two germline ends. The germline gives CDR1 MDHEN, CDR2 SYDVKM. CDR3 amino acids: CASSFFGRNYGYTF. The CDR3 coding sequence is TGTGCCAGCAGTTTTTTTGGCAGAAACTATGGCTACACCTTC.

This sequence joins TRBV6-6 and TRBJ2-4; 9 bases are a match to TRBD1. Germline CDR1 and CDR2: MNHNY and SVGAGI (reference sequence). The CDR3 is made up of 16 amino acids. Losses at the gene ends were 2 bases for V and 8 bases for J; bases not matched to a gene: 10. The CDR3 nucleotides are TGTGCCAGCAGTTACACAATTGGACAGGGGAGCGACATTCAGTACTTC. Amino acid sequence: CASSYTIGQGSDIQYF.

This sequence joins TRBV28 and TRBJ1-2; no clear D. The V end was cut by 5 bases, the J end by 7 bases, with 8 bases between. Germline CDR1 MDHEN, CDR2 SYDVKM. The CDR3 spans 11 residues. CDR3 nucleotides: TGTGCCAGCAGTCCGAGTCGTGGCTACACCTTC. Amino acids: CASSPSRGYTF.

The rearrangement links TRBV28 to TRBJ1-4, with D possibly being TRBD1 (5 bases). The CDR3 totals 13 residues. The germline V and J ends were trimmed by 6 bases and 5 bases, with 10 bases remaining between them. Germline loops: CDR1 MDHEN, CDR2 SYDVKM. CDR3 in DNA: TGTGCCAGCAGGTCTGGGGGGAATGAAAAACTGTTTTTT. This sequence encodes CASRSGGNEKLFF.

The chain couples TRBV7-2 to TRBJ2-1; D is possibly TRBD2 (5 bases). The germline V gene encodes CDR1 SGHTA and CDR2 FQGNSA. V gave up 1 base and J gave up 4 bases, with 8 bases separating them. The CDR3 runs to 14 residues. CDR3 DNA: TGTGCCAGCAGCTTAGAAGCGGTATACAATGAGCAGTTCTTC. Protein product: CASSLEAVYNEQFF.

On this clone: In the same sample, other DNA sequences code for this CDR3. This sequence joins TRBV6-5 and TRBJ2-1; 12 nucleotides agree with TRBD2. The CDR3 covers 15 residues. After removal of 5 bases from V and 4 bases from J, the junction contained 3 bases not matched to a gene. CDR1 MNHEY and CDR2 SVGAGI come from the germline V gene. The CDR3 here is CASSLAGGPYNEQFF. Here the CDR3 DNA reads TGTGCCAGCAGTCTAGCGGGAGGGCCTTACAATGAGCAGTTCTTC.

This clone occurred a few times. The J gene is TRBJ1-6, the V gene TRBV6-5; the D gene is possibly TRBD1 (5 bases). The germline CDR1 and CDR2 sequences are MNHEY and SVGAGI. V dropped 6 bases and J dropped 5 bases, with 8 bases sitting between them. This CDR3 has 13 residues. The CDR3 loop reads CASRGGNNSPLHF. Written as DNA, the CDR3 is TGTGCCAGCAGGGGGGGTAATAATTCACCCCTCCACTTT.